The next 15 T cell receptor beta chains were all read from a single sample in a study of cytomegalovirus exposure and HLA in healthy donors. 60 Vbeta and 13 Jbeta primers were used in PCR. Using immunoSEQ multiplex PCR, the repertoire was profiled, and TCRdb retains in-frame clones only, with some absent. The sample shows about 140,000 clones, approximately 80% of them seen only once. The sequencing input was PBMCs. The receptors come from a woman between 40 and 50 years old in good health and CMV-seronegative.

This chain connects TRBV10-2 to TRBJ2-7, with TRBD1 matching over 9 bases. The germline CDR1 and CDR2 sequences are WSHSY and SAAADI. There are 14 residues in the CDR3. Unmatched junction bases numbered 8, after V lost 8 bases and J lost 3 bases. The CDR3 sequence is CASCIDRGGYEQYF. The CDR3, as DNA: TGCGCCAGCTGTATCGACAGGGGGGGCTACGAGCAGTACTTC.

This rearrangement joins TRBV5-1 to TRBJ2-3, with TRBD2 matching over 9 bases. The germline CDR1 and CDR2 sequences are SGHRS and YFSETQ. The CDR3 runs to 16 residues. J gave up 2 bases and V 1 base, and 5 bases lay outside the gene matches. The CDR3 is CASSLLGGRATDTQYF. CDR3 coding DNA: TGCGCCAGCAGCTTGTTGGGCGGGAGGGCCACAGATACGCAGTATTTT.

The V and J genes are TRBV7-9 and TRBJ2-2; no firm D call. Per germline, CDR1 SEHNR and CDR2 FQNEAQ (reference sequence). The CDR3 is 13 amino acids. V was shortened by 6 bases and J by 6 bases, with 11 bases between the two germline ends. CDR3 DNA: TGTGCCAGCAGTATCACAGTATCCGGGGAGCTGTTTTTT. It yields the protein CASSITVSGELFF.

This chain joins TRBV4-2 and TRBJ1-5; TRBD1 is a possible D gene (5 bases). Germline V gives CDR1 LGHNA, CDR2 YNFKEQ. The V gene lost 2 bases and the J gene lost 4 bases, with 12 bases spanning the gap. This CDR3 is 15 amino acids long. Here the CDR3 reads CASSQRRGPNQPQHF. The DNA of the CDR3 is TGTGCCAGCAGCCAACGGAGGGGTCCAAATCAGCCCCAGCATTTT.

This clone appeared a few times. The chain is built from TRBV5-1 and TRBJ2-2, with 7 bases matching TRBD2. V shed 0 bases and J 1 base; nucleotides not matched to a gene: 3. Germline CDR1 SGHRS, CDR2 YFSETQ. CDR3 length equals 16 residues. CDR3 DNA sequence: TGCGCCAGCAGCTTGGTGCTAGCGGAGAACACCGGGGAGCTGTTTTTT. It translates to CASSLVLAENTGELFF.

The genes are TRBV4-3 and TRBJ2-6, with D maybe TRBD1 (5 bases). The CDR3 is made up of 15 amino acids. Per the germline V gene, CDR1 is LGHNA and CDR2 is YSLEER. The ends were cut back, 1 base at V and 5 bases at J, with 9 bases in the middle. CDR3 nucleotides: TGCGCCAGCAGCCAAGGTTTGGACAGGGCCAACGTCCTGACTTTC. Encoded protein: CASSQGLDRANVLTF.

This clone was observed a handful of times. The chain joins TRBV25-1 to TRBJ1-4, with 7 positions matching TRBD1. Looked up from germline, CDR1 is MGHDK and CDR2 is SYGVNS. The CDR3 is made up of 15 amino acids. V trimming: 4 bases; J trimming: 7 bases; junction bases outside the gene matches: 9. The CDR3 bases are TGTGCCAGCAGTGGCCACAGGGGAAATGGTGAAAAACTGTTTTTT. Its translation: CASSGHRGNGEKLFF.

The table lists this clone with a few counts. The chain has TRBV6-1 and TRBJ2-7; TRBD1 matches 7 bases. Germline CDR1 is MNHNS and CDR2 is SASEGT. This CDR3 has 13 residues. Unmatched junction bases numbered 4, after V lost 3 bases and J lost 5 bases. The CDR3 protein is CASSETGTHEQYF. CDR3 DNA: TGTGCCAGCAGTGAGACAGGGACCCACGAGCAGTACTTC.

Here the CDR3 reads CARRGPGLEDVGEQYF. For the CDR3, the DNA is TGTGCCAGAAGGGGGCCGGGACTAGAAGACGTGGGCGAGCAGTACTTC. The chain carries TRBV5-3 and TRBJ2-7; 8 nucleotides match TRBD2. TRBV5-3 is identified as an open reading frame with a role that is uncertain. V was clipped by 5 bases and J by 6 bases; unmatched bases: 16. The CDR3 length is 16 residues.

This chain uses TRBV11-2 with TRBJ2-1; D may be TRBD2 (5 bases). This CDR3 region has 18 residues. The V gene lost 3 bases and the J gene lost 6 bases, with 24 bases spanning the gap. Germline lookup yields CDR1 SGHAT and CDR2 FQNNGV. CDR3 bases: TGTGCCAGCAGCTTTTTCTACTATACTAGTCTGGGCGTCAATGAGCAGTTCTTC. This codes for CASSFFYYTSLGVNEQFF.

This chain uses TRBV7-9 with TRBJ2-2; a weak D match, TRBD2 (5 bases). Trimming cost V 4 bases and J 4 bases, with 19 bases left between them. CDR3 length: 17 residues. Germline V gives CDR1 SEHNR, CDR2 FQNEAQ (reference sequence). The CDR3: CASSYAGLAVLTGELFF. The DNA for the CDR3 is TGTGCCAGCAGCTACGCGGGCCTCGCGGTTCTCACCGGGGAGCTGTTTTTT. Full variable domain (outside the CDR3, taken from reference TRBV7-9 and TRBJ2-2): DTGVSQNPRHKITKRGQNVTFRCDPISEHNRLYWYRQTLGQGPEFLTYFQNEAQLEKSRLLSDRFSAERPKGSFSTLEIQRTEQGDSAMYLCASSYAGLAVLTGELFFGEGSRLTVL.

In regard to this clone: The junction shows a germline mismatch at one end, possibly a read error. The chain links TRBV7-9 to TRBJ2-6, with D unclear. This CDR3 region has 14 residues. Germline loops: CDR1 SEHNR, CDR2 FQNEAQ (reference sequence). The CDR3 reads CSSSSSSGANVLTF. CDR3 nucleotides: TGTTCCAGCAGCTCCTCCTCTGGGGCCAACGTCCTGACTTTC.

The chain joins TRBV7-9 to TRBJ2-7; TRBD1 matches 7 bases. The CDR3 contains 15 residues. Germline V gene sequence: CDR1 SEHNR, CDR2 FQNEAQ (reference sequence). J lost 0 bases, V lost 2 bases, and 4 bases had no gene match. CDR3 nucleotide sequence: TGTGCCAGCAGCTTAAACCGGGACAGCTCCTACGAGCAGTACTTC. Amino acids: CASSLNRDSSYEQYF.

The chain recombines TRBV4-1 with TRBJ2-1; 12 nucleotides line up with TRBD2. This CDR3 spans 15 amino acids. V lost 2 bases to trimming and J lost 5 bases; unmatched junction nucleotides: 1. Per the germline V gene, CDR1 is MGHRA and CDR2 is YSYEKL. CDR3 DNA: TGCGCCAGCAGCCAACTAGCGGGGGGGCACAATGAGCAGTTCTTC. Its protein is CASSQLAGGHNEQFF.

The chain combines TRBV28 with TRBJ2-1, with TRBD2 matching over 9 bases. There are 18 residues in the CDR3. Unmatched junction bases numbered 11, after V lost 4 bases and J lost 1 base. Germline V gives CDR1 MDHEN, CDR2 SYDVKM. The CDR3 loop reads CASSSPNGLAGSYNEQFF. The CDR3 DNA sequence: TGTGCCAGCAGTTCCCCCAATGGGCTAGCGGGATCCTACAATGAGCAGTTCTTC.